This T cell receptor (beta chain) emerged from a study of OX40 agonist ivuxolimab in advanced cancers. Study details: The dose-escalation cohort was about 83% male, with a mean age of around 60 years, ranging about 23 to 90.

The length of the CDR3 is 11 residues. As for this clone: Its antigen is not identified.

Sequencing used immunoSEQ multiplex PCR; TCRdb keeps in-frame clones, though not all of them. The sample lists around 72,000 clones; 70% to 90% were seen once. Patients who had autoimmune disease history or got systemic immunosuppression were left out. Study conclusions and caveats: On average, CD8+ T cells showed a greater number of expanded clones than CD4+. Low normalized T-cell clonal expansion also characterized some of the nonresponders.

Specimen: CD4+ or CD8+ T cells sorted from blood, collected in a trial of the OX40 agonist ivuxolimab. The TCR comes from an adult with an advanced solid tumor such as melanoma, head and neck, liver or kidney cancer. V is TRBV21-1 and J is TRBJ2-1; the D segment call TRBD1 is taken from the table without a DNA check. TRBV21-1 is a known pseudogene. The CDR3 DNA follows: TGTGCCAGCAAAACAGGGAGTGAGCAGTTCTTC. This encodes CASKTGSEQFF.